This T cell receptor (beta chain) was identified during a study of identifying expanded T cells in peripheral blood. This clone was seen a handful of times. Assay: immunoSEQ multiplex PCR; the TCRdb copy retains only in-frame clones and omits some. The sample consists of 60,000 to 70,000 clones, roughly four fifths of them appearing once. The length of the CDR3 is 14 residues. V shed 7 bases and J shed 2 bases, with 13 bases lying between them. The germline gives CDR1 MNHEY, CDR2 SVGAGI. Input material: blood. The V and J genes are TRBV6-5 and TRBJ2-3; D not certain. This TCR was sampled from a person aged 18 to 75 in good health. CDR3 loop: CASKENSFTDTQYF. The CDR3 DNA follows: TGTGCCAGCAAAGAGAACAGCTTCACAGATACGCAGTATTTT.